Sequencing of this T cell receptor (beta chain) was carried out in a study of blood T cell repertoires in COVID-19. Germline V gene sequence: CDR1 LGHDT, CDR2 YNNKEL (reference sequence). With 2 bases removed from V and 5 bases from J, the gap between germline ends came to 24 bases. This CDR3 comprises 18 residues. In the study's own analysis: Quantification of nucleated cells was approximated via reference gene primer amplification. Profiled with immunoSEQ multiplex PCR; TCRdb holds only in-frame clones, not every one. D and trimming come from the DNA, and the V and J calls and clone size come from that table. The sample gives approximately 470,000 clones, roughly nine tenths of which show up once; approximately 0.7% is in the top ten. Participants, roughly 18 to 89 years old, spanned 24 US areas. Participant-reported clinical history was the basis for cohort assignment. Each recovered donor of Cohort 3 presented with two negative PCRs, clearance, or symptom resolution.

The receptor's source is a woman between 18 and 29 years old who had recovered from COVID-19. The V call is TRBV3-1 (or the pseudogene TRBV3-2), the J call TRBJ2-5; D possibly corresponds to TRBD2 (6 bases). Sequencing was performed on PBMCs or T cells enriched from blood (not recorded which). CDR3 nucleotides: TGTGCCAGCAGCCAATATGGGGGTAGCGGACTGGAGGAGGAGACCCAGTACTTC. It specifies CASSQYGGSGLEEETQYF.